The rows below give T cell receptor beta chains drawn from one sample of a study of monozygotic twins with inflammatory bowel disease. TCRdb reanalyzed the 5' RACE reads, giving one entry per CDR3 protein sequence and no DNA. The sample has 110,000 to 150,000 distinct CDR3 sequences. Sequenced sample: blood. These receptor sequences come from a human donor with ulcerative colitis or Crohn's disease, or a healthy co-twin of an affected twin (not recorded which). Both conserved end residues are part of each CDR3. Each record gives: J gene, V gene, CDR3 protein.

>TRBJ2-3|TRBV2
CASSGQFPADTQYF
>TRBJ1-2|TRBV27
CASALDRGYGYTF
>TRBJ2-5|TRBV15
CATSRVRLSGRGETQYF
>TRBJ1-1|TRBV12-3/TRBV12-4
CASSLDRPEAFF
>TRBJ2-3|TRBV7-9
CASSSGPGTDTQYF
>TRBJ2-7|TRBV7-2
CASRGTGWDEQYF
>TRBJ1-3|TRBV6-6
CASSYGSLNTIYF
>TRBJ2-7|TRBV5-1
CASFGTGEGEQYF
>TRBJ2-1|TRBV6-1
CASSEARGPYNEQFF
>TRBJ1-6|TRBV14
CASSQLGHQGNSPLHF
>TRBJ2-3|TRBV7-3
CASSRIDRAGTDTQYF
>TRBJ2-1|TRBV6-2/TRBV6-3
CASSQIGTSGRTYNEQFF
>TRBJ2-1|TRBV11-3
CASSLGSSGSNEQFF
>TRBJ2-1|TRBV5-1
CASSPGGHNEQFF
>TRBJ2-1|TRBV29-1
CSVEGSGRVYEQFF
>TRBJ2-2|TRBV7-9
CASSLLNGGGELFF